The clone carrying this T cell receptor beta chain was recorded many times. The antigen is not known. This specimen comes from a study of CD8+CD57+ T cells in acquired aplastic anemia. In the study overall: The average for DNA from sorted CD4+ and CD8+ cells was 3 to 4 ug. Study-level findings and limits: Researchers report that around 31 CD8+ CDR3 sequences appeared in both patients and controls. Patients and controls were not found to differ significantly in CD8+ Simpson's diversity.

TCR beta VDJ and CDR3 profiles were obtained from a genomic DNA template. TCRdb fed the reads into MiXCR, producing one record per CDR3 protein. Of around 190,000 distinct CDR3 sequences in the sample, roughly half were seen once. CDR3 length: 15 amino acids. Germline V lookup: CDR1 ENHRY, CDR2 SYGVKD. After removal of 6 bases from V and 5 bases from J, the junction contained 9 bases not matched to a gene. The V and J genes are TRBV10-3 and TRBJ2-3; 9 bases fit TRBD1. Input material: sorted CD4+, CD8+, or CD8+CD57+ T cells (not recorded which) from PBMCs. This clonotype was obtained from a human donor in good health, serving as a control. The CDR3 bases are TGTGCCATCAGGGGGGGACAGGGACAAGGAGATACGCAGTATTTT. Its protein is CAIRGGQGQGDTQYF.